Shown below are 3 T cell receptor beta chains from a single sample sequenced in a study of T cell changes during pregnancy in multiple sclerosis. This table comes from immunoSEQ multiplex PCR, and its TCRdb copy is limited to in-frame clones, with some not included. The sample carries under 45,000 clones, 94% recorded once. Sequenced material: CD4+ T cells from peripheral blood mononuclear cells, taken after pregnancy. These receptors all stem from a female donor with multiple sclerosis, enrolled in a pregnancy study.

This chain connects TRBV5-1 to TRBJ1-1; 7 nucleotides match TRBD1. This CDR3 has 14 amino acids. Germline V lookup: CDR1 SGHRS, CDR2 YFSETQ. V shed 4 bases, J shed 0 bases, and the junction held 3 bases outside the gene matches. The CDR3 DNA reads as TGCGCCAGCAGCCAAGGACAGGTGAACACTGAAGCTTTCTTT. Translated: CASSQGQVNTEAFF.

The chain recombines TRBV5-1 with TRBJ2-7; weak D call: TRBD2 (5 bases). CDR1 and CDR2 (germline): SGHRS, YFSETQ. Trimming pared 4 bases from V and 2 bases from J, leaving 13 bases between. The CDR3 is made up of 14 amino acids. The CDR3 sequence: CASSPAAGTYEQYF. In DNA form, the CDR3 reads TGCGCCAGCAGCCCCGCGGCGGGTACCTACGAGCAGTACTTC.

This sequence joins TRBV30 and TRBJ1-1, with 9 bases matching TRBD1. CDR1 GTSNPN and CDR2 SVGIG come from the germline V gene (reference sequence). This CDR3 contains 18 residues. J gave up 1 base and V 4 bases, and 16 bases lay outside the gene matches. The CDR3 DNA reads TGTGCCTGGACCCAGTGGGACAGGGTTTGTGATCAGAACACTGAAGCTTTCTTT. Protein sequence: CAWTQWDRVCDQNTEAFF.